A single T cell receptor beta chain is shown here with its context. The CDR3 totals 14 residues. In germline, CDR1 is SGHDT, CDR2 YYEEEE. The V gene lost 0 bases and the J gene lost 4 bases, with 10 bases spanning the gap. Sequencing used immunoSEQ multiplex PCR; TCRdb keeps in-frame clones, though not all of them. The sample yields some 140,000 clones, around 85% seen once. The sample originates from a study of control samples from healthy donors and cancer patients. This receptor was taken from a woman aged 25 to 39 in good health. The chain uses TRBV5-6 and TRBJ1-2; D gene unclear. Sequencing used blood. CDR3 coding DNA: TGTGCCAGCAGCTTGGAGGGTGGGAGCTATGGCTACACCTTC. Protein: CASSLEGGSYGYTF.